This T cell receptor beta chain was recovered during a study of CD8+ T cells in alopecia areata. This clone was detected only a few times. The authors extracted RNA and reverse transcribed it into cDNA as the sequencing template. Assay used: immunoSEQ multiplex PCR; TCRdb lists only in-frame clones, some missing. The table records roughly 100,000 clones, roughly two fifths of them present only once. Indicated treatment: oral pan-JAK inhibitor, 5-10 mg twice daily. This TCR came from a human donor with alopecia areata. Specimen: CD8+ T cells sorted from blood, collected at week 24, from a patient treated with tofacitinib.

CDR3 sequence (DNA): TGTGCCAGCAGCTTAGCGGCCGGTACTAACTATGGCTACACCTTC. It encodes CASSLAAGTNYGYTF. This rearrangement joins TRBV7-9 to TRBJ1-2, with D uncertain. The germline V gene encodes CDR1 SEHNR and CDR2 FQNEAQ (reference sequence). The CDR3 has 15 residues. The V and J ends lost 0 bases and 0 bases respectively, with 8 bases between them.